This T cell receptor beta chain comes out of a study of T cells in Graves' hyperthyroidism and ophthalmopathy. The study's findings and limits: Prediction of ophthalmopathy progression came a median around 7.1 months pre-onset. Most thyroid clonotypes expanded above 0.001 were also detected in blood. Stable hyperthyroidism was told apart from ophthalmopathy by a model built on 13 V-J features.

Patients aged 18 to 65 had newly diagnosed hyperthyroidism lasting under 2 months. The CDR3 consists of 15 residues. Losses at the gene ends were 3 bases for V and 3 bases for J; bases not matched to a gene: 8. The V gene's germline CDR1 is DFQATT and CDR2 SNEGSKA (reference sequence). TCR beta CDR3 region amplification was performed from RNA transcripts. The TCR CDR3 first-round RT-PCR relied on the HTBI primer set. Each CDR3 protein is one row after TCRdb ran MiXCR on the multiplex PCR reads. This table holds about 580,000 distinct CDR3 sequences, under 60% found once. Concerning this clonotype itself: The antigen remains unidentified.

J is TRBJ1-1 and V is TRBV20-1, with TRBD1 matching over 9 bases. The sample taken for sequencing was peripheral blood or thyroid tissue (not recorded which). This TCR came from a young woman with Graves' hyperthyroidism. The CDR3 is CSARLDRGIDTEAFF. DNA for the CDR3: TGCAGTGCTAGGTTGGACAGGGGCATTGACACTGAAGCTTTCTTT.